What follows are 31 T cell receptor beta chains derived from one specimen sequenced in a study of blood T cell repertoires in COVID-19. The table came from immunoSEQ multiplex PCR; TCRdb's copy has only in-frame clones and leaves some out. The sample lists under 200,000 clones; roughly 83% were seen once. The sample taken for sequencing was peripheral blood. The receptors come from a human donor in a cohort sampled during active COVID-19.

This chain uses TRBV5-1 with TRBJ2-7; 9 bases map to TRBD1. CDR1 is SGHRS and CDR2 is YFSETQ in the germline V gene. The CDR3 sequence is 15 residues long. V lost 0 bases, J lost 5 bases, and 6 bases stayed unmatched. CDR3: CASSLAGTGYDEQYF. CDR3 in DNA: TGCGCCAGCAGCTTGGCCGGGACAGGGTACGACGAGCAGTACTTC.

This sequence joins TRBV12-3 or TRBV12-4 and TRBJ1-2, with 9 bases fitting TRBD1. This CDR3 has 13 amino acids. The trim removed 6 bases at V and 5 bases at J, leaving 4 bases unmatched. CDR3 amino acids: CASSPGTGYGYTF. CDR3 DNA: TGTGCCAGCAGCCCTGGGACAGGGTATGGCTACACCTTC.

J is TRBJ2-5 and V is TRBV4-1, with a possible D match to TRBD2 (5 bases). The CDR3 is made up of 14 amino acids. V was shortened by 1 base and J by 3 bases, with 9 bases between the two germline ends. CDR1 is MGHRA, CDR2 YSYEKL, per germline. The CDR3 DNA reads TGCGCCAGCAGCCAAGGGGTCGGGAAAGAGACCCAGTACTTC. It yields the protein CASSQGVGKETQYF.

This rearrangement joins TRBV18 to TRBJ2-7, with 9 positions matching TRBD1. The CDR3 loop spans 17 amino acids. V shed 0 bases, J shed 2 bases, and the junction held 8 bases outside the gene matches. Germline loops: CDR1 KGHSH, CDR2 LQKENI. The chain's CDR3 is CASSPPFGTGNPYEQYF. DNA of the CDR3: TGTGCCAGCTCACCACCATTTGGGACAGGGAATCCCTACGAGCAGTACTTC.

CDR3 sequence: CASSLEGARTQYF. DNA for the CDR3: TGTGCCAGCAGCTTAGAGGGGGCGCGTACCCAGTACTTC. The chain combines TRBV7-2 with TRBJ2-5; TRBD1 aligns across 7 bases. Per germline, CDR1 SGHTA and CDR2 FQGNSA. The CDR3 has 13 amino acids. Unmatched junction bases numbered 4, after V lost 1 base and J lost 8 bases.

CDR3 sequence (DNA): TGTGCCACCAGTGATGGTACAGGGATCAGGGAGACCCAGTACTTC. It encodes CATSDGTGIRETQYF. The J gene is TRBJ2-5, the V gene TRBV24-1; D is perhaps TRBD1 (6 bases). Per germline, CDR1 KGHDR and CDR2 SFDVKD. The CDR3 has 15 residues. Between the trimmed V and J ends, which lost 3 bases and 5 bases, there was a span of 15 bases.

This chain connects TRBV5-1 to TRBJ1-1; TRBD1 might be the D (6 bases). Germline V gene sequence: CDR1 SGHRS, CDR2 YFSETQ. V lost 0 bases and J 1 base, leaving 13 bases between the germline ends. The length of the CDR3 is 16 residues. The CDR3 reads CASSLAGAIRNTEAFF. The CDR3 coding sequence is TGCGCCAGCAGCTTGGCAGGGGCTATTAGGAACACTGAAGCTTTCTTT.

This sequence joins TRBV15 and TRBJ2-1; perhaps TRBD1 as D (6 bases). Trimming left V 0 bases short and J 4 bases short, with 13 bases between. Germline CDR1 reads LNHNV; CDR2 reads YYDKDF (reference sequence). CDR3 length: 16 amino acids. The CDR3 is CATSRDLGGKYNEQFF. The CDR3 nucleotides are TGTGCCACCAGCAGAGATCTTGGGGGCAAGTACAATGAGCAGTTCTTC. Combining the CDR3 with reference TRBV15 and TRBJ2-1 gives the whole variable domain DAMVIQNPRYQVTQFGKPVTLSCSQTLNHNVMYWYQQKSSQAPKLLFHYYDKDFNNEADTPDNFQSRRPNTSFCFLDIRSPGLGDTAMYLCATSRDLGGKYNEQFFGPGTRLTVL.

The CDR3 DNA reads as TGTGCCAGCAGTCCCGGGAGGGGGGGGCCTGGTAAAGACCAAGAGACCCAGTACTTC. It specifies CASSPGRGGPGKDQETQYF. The V and J genes are TRBV2 and TRBJ2-5; 8 nucleotides align to TRBD2. Trimming at V came to 5 bases and at J to 0 bases, leaving 17 bases not matched to a gene. Germline CDR1 and CDR2: SNHLY and FYNNEI. The CDR3 has 19 amino acids.

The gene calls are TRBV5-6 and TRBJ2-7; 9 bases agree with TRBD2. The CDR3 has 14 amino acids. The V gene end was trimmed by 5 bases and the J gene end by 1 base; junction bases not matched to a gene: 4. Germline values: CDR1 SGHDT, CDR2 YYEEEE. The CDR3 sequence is CASRITSGSYEQYF. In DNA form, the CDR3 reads TGTGCCAGCAGGATAACTAGCGGGTCCTACGAGCAGTACTTC.

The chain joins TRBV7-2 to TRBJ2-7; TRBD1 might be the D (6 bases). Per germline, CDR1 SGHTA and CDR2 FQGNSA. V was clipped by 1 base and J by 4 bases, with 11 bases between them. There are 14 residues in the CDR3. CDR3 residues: CASSLDRVGYEQYF. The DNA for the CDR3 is TGTGCCAGCAGCTTAGACAGGGTGGGTTACGAGCAGTACTTC. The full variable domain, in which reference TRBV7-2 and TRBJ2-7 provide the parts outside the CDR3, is GAGVSQSPSNKVTEKGKDVELRCDPISGHTALYWYRQSLGQGLEFLIYFQGNSAPDKSGLPSDRFSAERTGGSVSTLTIQRTQQEDSAVYLCASSLDRVGYEQYFGPGTRLTVT.

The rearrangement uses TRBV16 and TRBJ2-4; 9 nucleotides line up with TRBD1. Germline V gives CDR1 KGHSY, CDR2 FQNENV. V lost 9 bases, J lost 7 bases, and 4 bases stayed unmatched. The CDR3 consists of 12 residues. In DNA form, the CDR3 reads TGTGCCAGAGACAGGGGGGATAACATTCAGTACTTC. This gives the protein CARDRGDNIQYF.

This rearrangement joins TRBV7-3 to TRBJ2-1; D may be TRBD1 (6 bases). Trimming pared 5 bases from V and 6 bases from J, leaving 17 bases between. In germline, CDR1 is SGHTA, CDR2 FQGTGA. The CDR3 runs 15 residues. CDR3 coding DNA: TGTGCCAGCAGCCCTAACAGGGTACAGGGCAATGAGCAGTTCTTC. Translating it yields CASSPNRVQGNEQFF.

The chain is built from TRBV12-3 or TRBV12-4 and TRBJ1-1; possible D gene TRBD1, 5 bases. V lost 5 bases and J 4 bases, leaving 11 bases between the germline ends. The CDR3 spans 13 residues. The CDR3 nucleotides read TGTGCCAGCAGTATGGGGGGTGGCACTGAAGCTTTCTTT. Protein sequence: CASSMGGGTEAFF.

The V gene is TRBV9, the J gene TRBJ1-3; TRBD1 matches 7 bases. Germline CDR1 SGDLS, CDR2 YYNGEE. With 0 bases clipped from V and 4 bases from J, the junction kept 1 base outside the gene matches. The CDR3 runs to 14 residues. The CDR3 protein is CASSVVGGGNTIYF. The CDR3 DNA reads TGTGCCAGCAGCGTAGTAGGGGGCGGAAACACCATATATTTT. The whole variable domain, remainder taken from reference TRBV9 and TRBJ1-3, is DSGVTQTPKHLITATGQRVTLRCSPRSGDLSVYWYQQSLDQGLQFLIQYYNGEERAKGNILERFSAQQFPDLHSELNLSSLELGDSALYFCASSVVGGGNTIYFGEGSWLTVV.

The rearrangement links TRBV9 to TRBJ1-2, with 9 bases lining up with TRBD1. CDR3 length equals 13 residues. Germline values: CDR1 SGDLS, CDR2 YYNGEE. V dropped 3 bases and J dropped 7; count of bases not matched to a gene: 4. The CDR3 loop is CASSDTGGRGYTF. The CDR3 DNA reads TGTGCCAGCAGCGACACAGGGGGCCGTGGCTACACCTTC.

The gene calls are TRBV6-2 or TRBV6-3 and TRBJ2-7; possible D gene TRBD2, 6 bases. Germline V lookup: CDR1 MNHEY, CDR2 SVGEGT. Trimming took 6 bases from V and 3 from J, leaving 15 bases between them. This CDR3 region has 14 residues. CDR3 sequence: CASSGRAGLYEQYF. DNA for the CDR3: TGTGCCAGCAGCGGACGGGCGGGGCTCTACGAGCAGTACTTC.

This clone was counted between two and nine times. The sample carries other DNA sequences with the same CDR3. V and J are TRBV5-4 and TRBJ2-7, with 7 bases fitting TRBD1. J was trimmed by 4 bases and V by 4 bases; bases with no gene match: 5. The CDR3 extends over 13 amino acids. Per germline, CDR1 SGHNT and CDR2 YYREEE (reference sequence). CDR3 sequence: CASSPGGRYEQYF. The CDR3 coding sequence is TGTGCCAGCAGCCCAGGGGGAAGGTACGAGCAGTACTTC.

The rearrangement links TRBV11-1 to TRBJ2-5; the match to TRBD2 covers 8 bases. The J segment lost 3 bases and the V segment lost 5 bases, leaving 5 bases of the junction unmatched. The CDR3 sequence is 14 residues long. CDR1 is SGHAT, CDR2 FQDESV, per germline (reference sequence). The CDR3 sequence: CASSQTSAKETQYF. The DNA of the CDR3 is TGTGCCAGCAGCCAGACTAGCGCAAAAGAGACCCAGTACTTC.

The CDR3 coding sequence is TGTGCCAGCAGTGAATTTTTGGGACTGTATAGCAATCAGCCCCAGCATTTT. It yields the protein CASSEFLGLYSNQPQHF. The V call is TRBV2, the J call TRBJ1-5; TRBD1 might be the D (5 bases). Trimming left V 2 bases short and J 0 bases short, with 14 bases between. The CDR3 is 17 residues long. Germline CDR1 and CDR2: SNHLY and FYNNEI. The variable domain in full, with the rest retrieved from reference TRBV2 and TRBJ1-5, is EPEVTQTPSHQVTQMGQEVILRCVPISNHLYFYWYRQILGQKVEFLVSFYNNEISEKSEIFDDQFSVERPDGSNFTLKIRSTKLEDSAMYFCASSEFLGLYSNQPQHFGDGTRLSIL.

The CDR3: CASSPYSGPVGANVLTF. CDR3 bases: TGTGCCAGCAGCCCCTACAGTGGCCCGGTAGGGGCCAACGTCCTGACTTTC. The chain is built from TRBV5-4 and TRBJ2-6, with D unresolved. The CDR3 runs 17 residues. Per the germline V gene, CDR1 is SGHNT and CDR2 is YYREEE (reference sequence). Trimming removed 4 bases from V and 4 bases from J, with 18 bases in between. Full variable domain (rest looked up from reference TRBV5-4 and TRBJ2-6): ETGVTQSPTHLIKTRGQQVTLRCSSQSGHNTVSWYQQALGQGPQFIFQYYREEENGRGNFPPRFSGLQFPNYSSELNVNALELDDSALYLCASSPYSGPVGANVLTFGAGSRLTVL.

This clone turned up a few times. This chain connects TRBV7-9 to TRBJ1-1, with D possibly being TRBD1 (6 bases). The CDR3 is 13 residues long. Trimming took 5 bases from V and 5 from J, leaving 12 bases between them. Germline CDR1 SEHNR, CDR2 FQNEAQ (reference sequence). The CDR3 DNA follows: TGTGCCAGCAGCCTCGAACAGGGAACTGAAGCTTTCTTT. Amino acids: CASSLEQGTEAFF.

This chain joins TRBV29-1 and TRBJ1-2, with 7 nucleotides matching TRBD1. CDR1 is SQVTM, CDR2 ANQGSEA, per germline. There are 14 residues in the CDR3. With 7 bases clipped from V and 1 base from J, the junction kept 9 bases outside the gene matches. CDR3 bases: TGCAGCGCGACAGGGACAGCCCTTAACTATGGCTACACCTTC. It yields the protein CSATGTALNYGYTF.

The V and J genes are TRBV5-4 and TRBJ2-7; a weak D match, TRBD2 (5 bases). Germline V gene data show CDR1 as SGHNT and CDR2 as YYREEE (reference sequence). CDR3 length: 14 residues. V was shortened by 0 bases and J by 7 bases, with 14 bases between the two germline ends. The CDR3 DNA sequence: TGTGCCAGCAGCTTGGGTGGGAGCCTGCGTGAGCAGTACTTC. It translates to CASSLGGSLREQYF.

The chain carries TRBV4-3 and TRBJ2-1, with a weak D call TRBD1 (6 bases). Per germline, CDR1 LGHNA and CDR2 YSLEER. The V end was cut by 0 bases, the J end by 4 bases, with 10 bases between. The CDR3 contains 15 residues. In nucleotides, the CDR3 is TGCGCCAGCAGCCAAGATAGGACAGAGTACAATGAGCAGTTCTTC. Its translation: CASSQDRTEYNEQFF.

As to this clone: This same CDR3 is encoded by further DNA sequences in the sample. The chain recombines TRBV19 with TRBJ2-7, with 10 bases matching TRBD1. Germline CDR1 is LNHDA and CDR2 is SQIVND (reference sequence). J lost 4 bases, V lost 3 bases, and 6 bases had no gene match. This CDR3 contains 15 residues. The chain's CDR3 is CASSMAGQGSYEQYF. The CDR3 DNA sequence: TGTGCCAGTAGTATGGCGGGACAGGGGTCTTACGAGCAGTACTTC.

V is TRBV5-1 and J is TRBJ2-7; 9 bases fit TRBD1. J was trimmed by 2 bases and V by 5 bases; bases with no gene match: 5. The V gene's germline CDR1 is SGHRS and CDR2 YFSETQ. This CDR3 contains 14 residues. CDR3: CASRQGAGTYEQYF. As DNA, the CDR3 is TGCGCCAGCAGACAGGGGGCTGGAACCTACGAGCAGTACTTC.

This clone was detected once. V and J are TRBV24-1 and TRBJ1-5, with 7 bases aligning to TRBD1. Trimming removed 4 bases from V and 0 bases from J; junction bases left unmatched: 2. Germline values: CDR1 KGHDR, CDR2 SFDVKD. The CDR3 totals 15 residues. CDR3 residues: CATSDGTDSNQPQHF. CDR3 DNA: TGTGCCACCAGTGACGGGACAGATAGCAATCAGCCCCAGCATTTT.

CDR3 amino acids: CASSPGGNWLEQPQHF. CDR3 DNA: TGTGCCAGCAGTCCCGGGGGGAACTGGTTAGAGCAGCCCCAGCATTTT. The chain employs TRBV28 and TRBJ1-5; weak D call: TRBD1 (5 bases). The CDR3 loop spans 16 amino acids. V was trimmed by 5 bases and J by 7 bases, leaving 21 bases between them. CDR1 MDHEN and CDR2 SYDVKM come from the germline V gene.

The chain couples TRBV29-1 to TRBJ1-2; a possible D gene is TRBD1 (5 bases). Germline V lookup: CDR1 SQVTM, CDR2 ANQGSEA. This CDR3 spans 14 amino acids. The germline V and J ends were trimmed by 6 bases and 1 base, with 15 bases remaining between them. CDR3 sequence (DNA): TGCAGCGTCTTATGGGGGGAATTTAACTATGGCTACACCTTC. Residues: CSVLWGEFNYGYTF.

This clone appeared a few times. CDR3 loop: CASSVWTSGAWEQYF. In DNA form, the CDR3 reads TGTGCCAGCAGCGTATGGACTAGCGGGGCCTGGGAGCAGTACTTC. The chain links TRBV5-4 to TRBJ2-7; 12 nucleotides align to TRBD2. Germline trimming cut 4 bases from V and 7 bases from J; bases unmatched to any gene: 9. Germline loops: CDR1 SGHNT, CDR2 YYREEE (reference sequence). The CDR3 totals 15 residues.